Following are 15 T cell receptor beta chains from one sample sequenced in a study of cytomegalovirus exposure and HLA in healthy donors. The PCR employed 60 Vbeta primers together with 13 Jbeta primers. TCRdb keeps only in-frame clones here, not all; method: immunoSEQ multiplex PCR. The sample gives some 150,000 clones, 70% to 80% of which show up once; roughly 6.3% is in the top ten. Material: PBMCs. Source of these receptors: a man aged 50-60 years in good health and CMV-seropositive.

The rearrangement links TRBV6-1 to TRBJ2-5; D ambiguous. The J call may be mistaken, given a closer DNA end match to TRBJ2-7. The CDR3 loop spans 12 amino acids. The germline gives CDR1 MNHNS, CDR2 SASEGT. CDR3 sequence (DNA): TGTGCCAGCAGTCGGAACTGGGGCGAGCAGTACTTC. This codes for CASSRNWGEQYF.

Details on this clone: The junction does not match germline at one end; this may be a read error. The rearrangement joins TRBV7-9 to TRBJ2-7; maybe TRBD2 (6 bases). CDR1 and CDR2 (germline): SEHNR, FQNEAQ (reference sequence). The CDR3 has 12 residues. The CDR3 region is CSSSSETSQEYF. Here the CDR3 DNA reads TGTTCCAGCAGCTCAGAAACTAGCCAGGAGTACTTC.

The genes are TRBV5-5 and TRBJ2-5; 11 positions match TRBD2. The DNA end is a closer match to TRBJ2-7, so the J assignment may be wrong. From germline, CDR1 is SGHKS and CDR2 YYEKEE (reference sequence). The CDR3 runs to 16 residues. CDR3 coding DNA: TGTGCCAGCAGCCTGCTACTAGCGGGAGACCGATACGAGCAGTACTTC. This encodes CASSLLLAGDRYEQYF.

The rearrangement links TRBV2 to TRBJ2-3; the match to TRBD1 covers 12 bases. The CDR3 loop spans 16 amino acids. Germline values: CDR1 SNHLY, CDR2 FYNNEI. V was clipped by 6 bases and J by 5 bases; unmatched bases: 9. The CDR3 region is CASRIPGTGGVDTQYF. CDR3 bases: TGTGCCAGCAGAATCCCCGGGACAGGGGGCGTAGATACGCAGTATTTT.

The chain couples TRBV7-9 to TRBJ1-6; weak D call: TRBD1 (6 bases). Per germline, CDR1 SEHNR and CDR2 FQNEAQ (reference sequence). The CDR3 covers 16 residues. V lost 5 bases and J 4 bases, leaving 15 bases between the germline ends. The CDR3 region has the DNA TGTGCCAGCAGCGGTGGTAATACAGGGTATAATTCACCCCTCCACTTT. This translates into CASSGGNTGYNSPLHF.

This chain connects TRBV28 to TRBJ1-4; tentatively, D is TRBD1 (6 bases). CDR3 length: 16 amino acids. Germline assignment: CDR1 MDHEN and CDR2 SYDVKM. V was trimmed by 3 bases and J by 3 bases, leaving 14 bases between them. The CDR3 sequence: CASSLLGGGANEKLFF. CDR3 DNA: TGTGCCAGCAGTTTGTTGGGAGGGGGGGCTAATGAAAAACTGTTTTTT. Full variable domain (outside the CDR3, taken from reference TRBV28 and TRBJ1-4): DVKVTQSSRYLVKRTGEKVFLECVQDMDHENMFWYRQDPGLGLRLIYFSYDVKMKEKGDIPEGYSVSREKKERFSLILESASTNQTSMYLCASSLLGGGANEKLFFGSGTQLSVL.

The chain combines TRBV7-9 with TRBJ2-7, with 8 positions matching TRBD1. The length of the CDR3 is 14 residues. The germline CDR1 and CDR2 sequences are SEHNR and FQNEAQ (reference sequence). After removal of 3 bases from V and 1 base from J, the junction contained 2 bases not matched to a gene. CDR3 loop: CASSFRTGSYEQYF. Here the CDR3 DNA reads TGTGCCAGCAGCTTCCGGACAGGGTCCTACGAGCAGTACTTC.

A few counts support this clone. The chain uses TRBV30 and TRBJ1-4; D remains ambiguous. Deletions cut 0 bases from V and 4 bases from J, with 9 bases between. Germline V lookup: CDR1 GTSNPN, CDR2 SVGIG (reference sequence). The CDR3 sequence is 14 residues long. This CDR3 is CAWSVTGSNEKLFF. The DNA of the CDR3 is TGTGCCTGGAGTGTAACTGGGAGTAATGAAAAACTGTTTTTT.

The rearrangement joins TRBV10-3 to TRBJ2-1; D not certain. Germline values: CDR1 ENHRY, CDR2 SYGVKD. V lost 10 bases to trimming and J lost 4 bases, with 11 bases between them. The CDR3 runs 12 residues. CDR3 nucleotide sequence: TGTGCCACCGAAGGAGATTACAATGAGCAGTTCTTC. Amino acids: CATEGDYNEQFF.

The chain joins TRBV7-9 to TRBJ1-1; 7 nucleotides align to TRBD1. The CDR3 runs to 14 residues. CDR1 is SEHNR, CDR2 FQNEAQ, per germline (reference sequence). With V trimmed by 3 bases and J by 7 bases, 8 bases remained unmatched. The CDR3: CASSFTGEAIEAFF. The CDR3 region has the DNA TGTGCCAGCAGCTTTACAGGGGAGGCCATTGAAGCTTTCTTT.

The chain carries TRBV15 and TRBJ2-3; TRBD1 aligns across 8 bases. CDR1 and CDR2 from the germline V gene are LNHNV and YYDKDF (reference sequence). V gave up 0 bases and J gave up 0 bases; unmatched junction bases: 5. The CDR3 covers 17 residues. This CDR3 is CATSRDKGTGSTDTQYF. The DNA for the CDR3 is TGTGCCACCAGCAGAGATAAGGGGACAGGAAGCACAGATACGCAGTATTTT.

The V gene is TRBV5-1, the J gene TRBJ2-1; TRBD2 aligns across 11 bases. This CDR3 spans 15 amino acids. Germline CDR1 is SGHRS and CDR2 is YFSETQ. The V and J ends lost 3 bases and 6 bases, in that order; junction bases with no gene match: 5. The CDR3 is CASSSLAGAPNEQFF. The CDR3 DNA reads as TGCGCCAGCAGCTCACTAGCGGGAGCCCCCAATGAGCAGTTCTTC.

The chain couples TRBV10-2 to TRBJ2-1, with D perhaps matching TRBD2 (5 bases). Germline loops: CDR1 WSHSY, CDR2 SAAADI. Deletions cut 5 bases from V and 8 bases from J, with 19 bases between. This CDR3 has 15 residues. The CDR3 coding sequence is TGCGCCAGCAGTTCGGTCGGAGGCCCCCGGGATGAGCAGTTCTTC. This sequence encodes CASSSVGGPRDEQFF.

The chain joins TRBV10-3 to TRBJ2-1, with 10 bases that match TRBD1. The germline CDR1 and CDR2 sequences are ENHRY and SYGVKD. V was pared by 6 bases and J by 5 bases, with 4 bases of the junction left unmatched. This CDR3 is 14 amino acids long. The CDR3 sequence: CAIRSGTGDNEQFF. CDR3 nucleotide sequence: TGTGCCATCAGATCCGGGACAGGGGACAATGAGCAGTTCTTC.

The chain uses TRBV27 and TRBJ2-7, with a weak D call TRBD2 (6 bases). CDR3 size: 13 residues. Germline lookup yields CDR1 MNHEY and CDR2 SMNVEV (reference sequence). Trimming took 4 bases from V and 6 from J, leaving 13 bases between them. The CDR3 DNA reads TGTGCCAGCAGTTACGGGAGACATTCCGAGCAGTACTTC. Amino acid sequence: CASSYGRHSEQYF.